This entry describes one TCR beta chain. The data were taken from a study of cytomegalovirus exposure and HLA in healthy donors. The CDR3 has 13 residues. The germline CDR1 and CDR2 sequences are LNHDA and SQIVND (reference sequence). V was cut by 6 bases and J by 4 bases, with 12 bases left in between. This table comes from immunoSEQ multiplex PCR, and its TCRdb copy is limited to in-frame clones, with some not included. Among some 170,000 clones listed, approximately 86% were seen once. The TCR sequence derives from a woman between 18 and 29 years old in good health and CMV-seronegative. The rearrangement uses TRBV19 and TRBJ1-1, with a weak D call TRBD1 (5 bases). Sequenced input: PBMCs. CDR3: CASRGGRVTEAFF. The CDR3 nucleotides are TGTGCCAGTAGGGGGGGACGGGTCACTGAAGCTTTCTTT.